The 5 T cell receptor beta chains listed next were all sequenced from one sample in a study of a mutant IDH1 vaccine in newly diagnosed glioma. TCRdb's copy holds only in-frame clones and misses some; the assay was immunoSEQ multiplex PCR. The sample has about 32,000 clones, over 65% seen once. These TCRs are of unknown antigen specificity. This sample's time point: week 35, safety follow-up. Each dose of the vaccine consisted of 300 ug of mutant IDH1 20-mer peptide, with topical imiquimod. Sequenced here: PBMCs, sampled from a glioma patient whose treatment included an IDH1 peptide vaccine. These receptors were obtained from a man aged 30 to 39 with glioma.

The V call is TRBV14, the J call TRBJ1-4; D perhaps matches TRBD1 (5 bases). V lost 4 bases and J 8 bases, leaving 20 bases between the germline ends. CDR1 SGHDN and CDR2 FVKESK come from the germline V gene. The CDR3 has 16 amino acids. The CDR3 nucleotides read TGTGCCAGCAGCCGATTTGAGCCAGGGTGGAGGGAAAAACTGTTTTTT. Translated: CASSRFEPGWREKLFF.

This chain joins TRBV5-4 and TRBJ1-2; D is undetermined. V lost 0 bases to trimming and J lost 7 bases, with 10 bases between them. Germline-derived CDR1 and CDR2 are SGHNT and YYREEE (reference sequence). The CDR3 spans 13 residues. CDR3 nucleotides: TGTGCCAGCAGCTTGGGGACGGTGCGTGGCTACACCTTC. It yields the protein CASSLGTVRGYTF.

In nucleotides, the CDR3 is TGTGCCAGCAGTTCAGGACCAACACCCTACGAGCAGTACTTC. Residues: CASSSGPTPYEQYF. The chain is built from TRBV6-8 and TRBJ2-7; D remains ambiguous. The germline V and J ends were trimmed by 4 bases and 2 bases, with 12 bases remaining between them. Germline-derived CDR1 and CDR2 are MNHGY and SAAAGT. The CDR3 length is 14 residues.

This chain connects TRBV20-1 to TRBJ2-3; D not certain. V was clipped by 7 bases and J by 6 bases, with 11 bases between them. The germline V gene encodes CDR1 DFQATT and CDR2 SNEGSKA (reference sequence). The CDR3 runs to 11 residues. CDR3 residues: CSGPWGDTQYF. Here the CDR3 DNA reads TGCAGTGGACCCTGGGGTGATACGCAGTATTTT.

This clone was counted a single time. The V call is TRBV14, the J call TRBJ2-3, with D possibly called TRBD1 or TRBD2 (6 bases each). Germline CDR1 SGHDN, CDR2 FVKESK. CDR3 length equals 18 residues. V gave up 0 bases and J gave up 2 bases, with 18 bases separating them. CDR3 sequence reads: CASSQDGGGGPITDTQYF. DNA for the CDR3: TGTGCCAGCAGCCAAGATGGAGGAGGGGGTCCCATCACAGATACGCAGTATTTT.